This TCR beta chain was recorded in a study of Graves' ophthalmopathy and Graves' hyperthyroidism. Study in general: Peripheral blood collection took place at initial diagnosis, before any treatment. Whole-study results and caveats: Blood also carried most expanded thyroid clonotypes exceeding 0.001 frequency. In separating ophthalmopathy from stable hyperthyroidism, a 13-signature model achieved roughly 89% sensitivity and about 80% specificity. Its predictions of ophthalmopathy progression gave the model 60% to 71% sensitivity and roughly 72% specificity.

Amplification of the TCR beta CDR3 regions used RNA transcripts (as template). The first-round RT-PCR employed HTBI primers together with the Qiagen OneStep RT-PCR kit. A multiplex PCR was then performed as the second round. A single record per CDR3 protein comes from TCRdb applying MiXCR to the multiplex PCR reads. Here the sample spans about 170,000 distinct CDR3 sequences, about 40% being singletons. The V and J ends lost 5 bases and 5 bases respectively, with 6 bases between them. The CDR3 is made up of 11 amino acids. The V gene's germline CDR1 is LGHNT and CDR2 FRNRAP. Worth noting for this clonotype: Its specificity is not known.

The gene calls are TRBV12-5 and TRBJ2-5; no clear D. The source is a woman between 40 and 50 years old with Graves' ophthalmopathy. Sequenced: peripheral blood. The CDR3 DNA sequence: TGTGCTAGTGGTCTGAGTGAGACCCAGTACTTC. This translates into CASGLSETQYF.